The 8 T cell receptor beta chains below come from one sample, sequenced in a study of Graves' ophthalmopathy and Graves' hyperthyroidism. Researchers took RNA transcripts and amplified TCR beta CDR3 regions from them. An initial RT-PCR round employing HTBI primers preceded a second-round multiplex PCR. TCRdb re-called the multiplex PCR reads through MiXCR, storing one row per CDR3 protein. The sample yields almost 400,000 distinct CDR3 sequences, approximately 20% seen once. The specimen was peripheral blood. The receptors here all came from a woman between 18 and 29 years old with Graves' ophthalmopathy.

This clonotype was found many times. CDR3: CASLMWSSYNSPLHF. CDR3 coding DNA: TGTGCCAGCCTTATGTGGAGCTCCTATAATTCACCCCTCCACTTT. The V call is TRBV28, the J call TRBJ1-6; the D is unclear. The CDR3 has 15 residues. V was trimmed by 8 bases and J by 0 bases, leaving 11 bases between them. Looked up from germline, CDR1 is MDHEN and CDR2 is SYDVKM.

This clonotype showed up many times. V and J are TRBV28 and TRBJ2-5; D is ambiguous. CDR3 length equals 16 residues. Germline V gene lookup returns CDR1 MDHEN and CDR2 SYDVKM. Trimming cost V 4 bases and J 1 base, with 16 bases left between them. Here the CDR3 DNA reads TGTGCCAGCAGTTACCCCCCCCACCGACTCCAAGAGACCCAGTACTTC. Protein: CASSYPPHRLQETQYF.

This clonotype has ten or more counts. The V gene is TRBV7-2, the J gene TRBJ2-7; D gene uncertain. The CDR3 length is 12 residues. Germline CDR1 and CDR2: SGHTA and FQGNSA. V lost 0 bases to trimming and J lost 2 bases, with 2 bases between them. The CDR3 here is CASSLAPYEQYF. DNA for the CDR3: TGTGCCAGCAGCTTAGCGCCCTACGAGCAGTACTTC.

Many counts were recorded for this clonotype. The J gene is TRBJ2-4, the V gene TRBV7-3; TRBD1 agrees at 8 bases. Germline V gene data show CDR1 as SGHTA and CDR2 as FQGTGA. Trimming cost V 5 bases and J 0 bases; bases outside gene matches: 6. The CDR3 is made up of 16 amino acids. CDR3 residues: CASSPRTGLAKNIQYF. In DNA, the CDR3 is TGTGCCAGCAGCCCGAGGACAGGGCTAGCCAAAAACATTCAGTACTTC.

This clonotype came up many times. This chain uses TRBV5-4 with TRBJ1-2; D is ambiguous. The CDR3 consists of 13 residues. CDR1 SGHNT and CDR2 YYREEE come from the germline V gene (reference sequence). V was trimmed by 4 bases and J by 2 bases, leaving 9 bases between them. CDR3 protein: CASSLTRNYGYTF. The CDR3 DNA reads TGTGCCAGCAGCCTCACGCGAAACTATGGCTACACCTTC.

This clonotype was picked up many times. For the CDR3, the DNA is TGTGCCAGCAGTTATGCCAAGGGTAGCAATCAGCCCCAGCATTTT. This encodes CASSYAKGSNQPQHF. This rearrangement joins TRBV6-5 to TRBJ1-5, with D hard to call. Per the germline V gene, CDR1 is MNHEY and CDR2 is SVGAGI. There are 15 residues in the CDR3. V lost 3 bases and J 0 bases, leaving 9 bases between the germline ends.

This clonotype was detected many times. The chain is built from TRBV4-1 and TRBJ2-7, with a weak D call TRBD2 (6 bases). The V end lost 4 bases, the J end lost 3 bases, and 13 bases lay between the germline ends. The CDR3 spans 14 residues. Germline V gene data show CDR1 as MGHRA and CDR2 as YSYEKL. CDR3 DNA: TGCGCCAGCAGCCCAACCGGGACTCACTACGAGCAGTACTTC. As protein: CASSPTGTHYEQYF.

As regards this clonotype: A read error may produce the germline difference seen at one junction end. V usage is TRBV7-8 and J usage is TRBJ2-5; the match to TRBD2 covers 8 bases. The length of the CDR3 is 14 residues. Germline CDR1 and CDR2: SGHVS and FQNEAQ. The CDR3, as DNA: TGTGCCAGCAGCATAGCGGGGATACAAGAGACCCAGTACTTC. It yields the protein CASSIAGIQETQYF.